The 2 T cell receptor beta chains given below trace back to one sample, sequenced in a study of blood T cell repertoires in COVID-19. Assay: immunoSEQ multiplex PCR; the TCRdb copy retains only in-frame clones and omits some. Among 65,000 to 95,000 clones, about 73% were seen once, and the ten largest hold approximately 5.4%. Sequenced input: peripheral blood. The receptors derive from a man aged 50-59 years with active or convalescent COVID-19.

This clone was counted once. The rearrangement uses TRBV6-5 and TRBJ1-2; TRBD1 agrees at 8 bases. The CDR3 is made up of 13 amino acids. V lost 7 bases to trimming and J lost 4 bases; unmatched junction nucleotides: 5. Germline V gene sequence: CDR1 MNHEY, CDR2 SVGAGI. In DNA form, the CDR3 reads TGTGCCAGCAAACAGGGGGTCGGCTATGGCTACACCTTC. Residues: CASKQGVGYGYTF.

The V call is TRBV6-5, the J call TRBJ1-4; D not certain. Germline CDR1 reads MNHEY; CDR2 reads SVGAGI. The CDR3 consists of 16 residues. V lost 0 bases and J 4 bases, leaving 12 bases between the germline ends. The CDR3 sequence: CASSYSRGELNEKLFF. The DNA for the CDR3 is TGTGCCAGCAGTTACTCGAGAGGAGAGCTTAATGAAAAACTGTTTTTT.